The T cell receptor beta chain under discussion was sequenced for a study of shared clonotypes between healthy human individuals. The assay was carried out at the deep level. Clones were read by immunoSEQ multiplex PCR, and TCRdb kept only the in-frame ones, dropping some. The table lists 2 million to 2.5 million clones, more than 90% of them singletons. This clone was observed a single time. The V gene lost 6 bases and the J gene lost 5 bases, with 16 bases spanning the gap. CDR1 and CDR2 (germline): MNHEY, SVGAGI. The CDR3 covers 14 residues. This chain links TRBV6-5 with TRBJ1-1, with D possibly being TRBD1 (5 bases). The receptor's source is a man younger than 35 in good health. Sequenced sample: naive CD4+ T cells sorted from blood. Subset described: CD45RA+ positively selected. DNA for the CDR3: TGTGCCAGCAGCCCCGAGGGCAGGGCAACTGAAGCTTTCTTT. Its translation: CASSPEGRATEAFF.